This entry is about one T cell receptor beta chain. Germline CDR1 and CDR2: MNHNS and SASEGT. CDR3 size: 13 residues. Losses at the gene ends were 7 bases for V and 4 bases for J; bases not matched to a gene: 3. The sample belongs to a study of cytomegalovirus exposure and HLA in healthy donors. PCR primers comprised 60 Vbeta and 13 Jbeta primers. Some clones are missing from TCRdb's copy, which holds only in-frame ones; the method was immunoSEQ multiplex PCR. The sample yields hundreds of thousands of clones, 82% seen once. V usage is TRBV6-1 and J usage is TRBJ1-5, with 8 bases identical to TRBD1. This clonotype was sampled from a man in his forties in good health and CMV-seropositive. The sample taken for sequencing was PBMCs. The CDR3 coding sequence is TGTGCCAGCATAAGGACAGGGAATCAGCCCCAGCATTTT. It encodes CASIRTGNQPQHF.